This T cell receptor (beta chain) was sequenced in a study of T cell responses to AZD1222 COVID-19 vaccine. The repertoire was sequenced with immunoSEQ multiplex PCR; TCRdb's copy has only in-frame clones and lacks some. This table has 100,000 to 150,000 clones, roughly 91% appearing once. CDR1 is SGHRS, CDR2 YFSETQ, per germline. The V gene end was trimmed by 2 bases and the J gene end by 1 base; junction bases not matched to a gene: 8. The CDR3 is 16 amino acids. Sequenced material: peripheral blood, taken on day 0 of AZD1222 vaccination. The V call is TRBV5-1, the J call TRBJ1-1; 7 bases line up with TRBD1. The TCR sequence derives from an adult in good health. The CDR3 DNA sequence: TGCGCCAGCAGCTTTGGAGGGGGCGCGTCGAACACTGAAGCTTTCTTT. The encoded protein is CASSFGGGASNTEAFF. Based on the CDR3 plus reference TRBV5-1 and TRBJ1-1, the full variable domain is KAGVTQTPRYLIKTRGQQVTLSCSPISGHRSVSWYQQTPGQGLQFLFEYFSETQRNKGNFPGRFSGRQFSNSRSEMNVSTLELGDSALYLCASSFGGGASNTEAFFGQGTRLTVV.